A selection of T cell receptor beta chains follows, all from one sample in a study of shared clonotypes between healthy human individuals. Data came from immunoSEQ multiplex PCR; TCRdb stores just in-frame clones and leaves some out. The table lists 110,000 or so clones, approximately 70% of them singletons. Input material: memory CD8+ T cells sorted from blood. The origin of the receptors is a woman aged 25 to 39 in good health. Each CDR3 is given with its conserved first and last residue. Fields, in order: V gene, CDR3 protein.

v_call: TRBV25-1; cdr3_aa: CASSEWDRDAKNIQYF
v_call: TRBV5-6; cdr3_aa: CASSLSEGGPDTQYF
v_call: TRBV7-2; cdr3_aa: CASSLDRAGNTEAFF
v_call: TRBV27; cdr3_aa: CASSRLWDSSYEQYF
v_call: TRBV10-3; cdr3_aa: CAISGGHSTDTQYF
v_call: TRBV13; cdr3_aa: CASSFDTGGLEQYF
v_call: TRBV11-3; cdr3_aa: CASSRQTTGSDGYTF
v_call: TRBV7-8; cdr3_aa: CASSLVDRWGDTQYF
v_call: TRBV6-1; cdr3_aa: CASSEGGGNEKLFF
v_call: TRBV2; cdr3_aa: CASNSRKRRETQYF
v_call: TRBV5-1; cdr3_aa: CASSLEYEGTEAFF
v_call: TRBV6-4; cdr3_aa: CASSDSLGYEQFF
v_call: TRBV7-9; cdr3_aa: CASSMSAGGDYEQYF
v_call: TRBV10-1; cdr3_aa: CASSARGKPFSYEQYF
v_call: TRBV4-1; cdr3_aa: CASSPRYAGDEQYF
v_call: TRBV5-8; cdr3_aa: CASSNRLGLPMDGYTF
v_call: TRBV9; cdr3_aa: CASSVGGNPKEGEQYF
v_call: TRBV30; cdr3_aa: CAWSVLGMETQYF
v_call: TRBV4-2; cdr3_aa: CASSQAIQGGQETQYF
v_call: TRBV6-5; cdr3_aa: CASSLGHMNTEAFF
v_call: TRBV6-4; cdr3_aa: CASSDRSTGELFF
v_call: TRBV27; cdr3_aa: CATSTGASGSEQYF
v_call: TRBV28; cdr3_aa: CASSFRGQKNEQYF
v_call: TRBV5-1; cdr3_aa: CASSLRGTQPQHF
v_call: TRBV5-1; cdr3_aa: CASSGGTEYGYTF
v_call: TRBV5-8; cdr3_aa: CASSLGTSGSTDTQYF
v_call: TRBV13; cdr3_aa: CASSRQYEQYF
v_call: TRBV29-1; cdr3_aa: CSVGQGFNSPLHF
v_call: TRBV5-8; cdr3_aa: CASSQDLGYYEQYF
v_call: TRBV9; cdr3_aa: CASSVGNNYYNEQFF
v_call: TRBV9; cdr3_aa: CASSVGLAGGTDTQYF
v_call: TRBV5-1; cdr3_aa: CASSLWGSTEAFF
v_call: TRBV2; cdr3_aa: CASTPDGGTGYTF
v_call: TRBV11-2; cdr3_aa: CASSFDSNYGYTF
v_call: TRBV27; cdr3_aa: CASSLYPPHRNNQPQHF
v_call: TRBV27; cdr3_aa: CASGTGFYEQYF
v_call: TRBV18; cdr3_aa: CASSPGQHYEQYF
v_call: TRBV7-9; cdr3_aa: CASSQVQVGQPQHF
v_call: TRBV10-3; cdr3_aa: CAISVHRGYGYTF
v_call: TRBV10-3; cdr3_aa: CAIGGQGLGTKNIQYF
v_call: TRBV25-1; cdr3_aa: CASNRDRDTGELFF
v_call: TRBV13; cdr3_aa: CASSLTTGGAETQYF
v_call: TRBV25-1; cdr3_aa: CASSEGGPVPSYEQYF
v_call: TRBV20-1; cdr3_aa: CSAWWAKAFF
v_call: TRBV19; cdr3_aa: CASSASSGQYF
v_call: TRBV10-3; cdr3_aa: CAISDQGIYGYTF
v_call: TRBV5-8; cdr3_aa: CASIPLDGGYEQYF
v_call: TRBV27; cdr3_aa: CASSLSGFQETQYF
v_call: TRBV7-2; cdr3_aa: CASSSTGSGNQPQHF
v_call: TRBV27; cdr3_aa: CASRELQGYYGYTF
v_call: TRBV6-1; cdr3_aa: CASVGQVYEAFF